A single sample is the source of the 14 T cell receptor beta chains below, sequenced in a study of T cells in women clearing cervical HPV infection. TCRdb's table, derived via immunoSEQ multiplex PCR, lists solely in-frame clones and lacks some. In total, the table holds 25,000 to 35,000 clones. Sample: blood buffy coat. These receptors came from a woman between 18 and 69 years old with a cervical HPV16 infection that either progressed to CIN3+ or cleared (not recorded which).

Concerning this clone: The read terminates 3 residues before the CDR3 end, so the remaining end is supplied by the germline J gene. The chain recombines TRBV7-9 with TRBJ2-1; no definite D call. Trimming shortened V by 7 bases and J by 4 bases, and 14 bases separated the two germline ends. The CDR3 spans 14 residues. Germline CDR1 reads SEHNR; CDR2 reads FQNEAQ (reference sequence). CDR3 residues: CASTVGQLYNEQFF. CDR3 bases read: TGTGCCAGCACCGTTGGGCAGCTTTACAATGAG.

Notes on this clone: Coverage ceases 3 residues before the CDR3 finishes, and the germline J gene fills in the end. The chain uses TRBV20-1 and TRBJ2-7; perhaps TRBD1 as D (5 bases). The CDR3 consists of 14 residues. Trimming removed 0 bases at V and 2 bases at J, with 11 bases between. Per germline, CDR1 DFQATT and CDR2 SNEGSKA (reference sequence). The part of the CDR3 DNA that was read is TGCAGTGCTAGAGATTGGACACCACCCTACGAG. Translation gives CSARDWTPPYE. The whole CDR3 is CSARDWTPPYEQYF.

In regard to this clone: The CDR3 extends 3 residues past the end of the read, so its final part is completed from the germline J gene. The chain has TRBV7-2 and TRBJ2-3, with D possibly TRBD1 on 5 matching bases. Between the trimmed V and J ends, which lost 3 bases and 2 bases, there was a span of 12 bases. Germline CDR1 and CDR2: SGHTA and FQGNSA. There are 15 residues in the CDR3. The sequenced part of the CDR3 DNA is TGTGCCAGCAGCTTCAGAAGGGGCCTCACAGATACG. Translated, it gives CASSFRRGLTDT. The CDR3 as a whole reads CASSFRRGLTDTQYF.

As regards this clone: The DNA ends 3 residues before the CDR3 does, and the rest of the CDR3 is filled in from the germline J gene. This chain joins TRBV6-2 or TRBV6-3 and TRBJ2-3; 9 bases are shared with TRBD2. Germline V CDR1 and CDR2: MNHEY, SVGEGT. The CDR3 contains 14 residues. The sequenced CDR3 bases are TGTGCCAGCAGTCGGCGGGGGGGCCGAGAGACG. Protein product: CASSRRGGRET. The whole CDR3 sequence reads CASSRRGGRETQYF.

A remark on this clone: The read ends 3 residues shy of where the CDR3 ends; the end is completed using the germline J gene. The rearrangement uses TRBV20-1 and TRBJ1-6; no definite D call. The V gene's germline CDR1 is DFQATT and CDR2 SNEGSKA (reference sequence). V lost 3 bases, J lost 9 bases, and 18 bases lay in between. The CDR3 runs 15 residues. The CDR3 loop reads CSASSRHGAVSPLHF. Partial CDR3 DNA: TGCAGTGCTAGTTCTCGACACGGAGCGGTTTCACCC.

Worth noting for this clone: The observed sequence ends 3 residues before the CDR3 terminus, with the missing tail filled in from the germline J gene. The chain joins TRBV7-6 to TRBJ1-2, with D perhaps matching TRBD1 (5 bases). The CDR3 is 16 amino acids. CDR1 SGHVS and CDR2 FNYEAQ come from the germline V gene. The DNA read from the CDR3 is TGTGCCAGCAGCTCCGGACTAGCGGGTACGACAGATACC. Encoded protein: CASSSGLAGTTDT. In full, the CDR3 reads CASSSGLAGTTDTYTF.

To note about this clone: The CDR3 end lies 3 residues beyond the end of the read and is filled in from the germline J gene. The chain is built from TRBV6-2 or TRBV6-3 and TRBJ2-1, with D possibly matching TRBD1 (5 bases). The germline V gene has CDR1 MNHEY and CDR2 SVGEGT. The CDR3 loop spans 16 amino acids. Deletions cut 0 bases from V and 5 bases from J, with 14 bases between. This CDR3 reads CASSYSRTRLDNEQFF. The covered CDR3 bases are TGTGCCAGCAGTTACTCGAGGACACGGCTTGACAATGAG.

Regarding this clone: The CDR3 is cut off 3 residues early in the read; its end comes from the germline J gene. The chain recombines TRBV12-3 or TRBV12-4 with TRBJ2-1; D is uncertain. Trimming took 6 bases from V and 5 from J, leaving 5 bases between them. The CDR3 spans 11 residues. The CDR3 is CASSLHNEQFF. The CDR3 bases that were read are TGTGCCAGCAGCCTTCACAATGAG.

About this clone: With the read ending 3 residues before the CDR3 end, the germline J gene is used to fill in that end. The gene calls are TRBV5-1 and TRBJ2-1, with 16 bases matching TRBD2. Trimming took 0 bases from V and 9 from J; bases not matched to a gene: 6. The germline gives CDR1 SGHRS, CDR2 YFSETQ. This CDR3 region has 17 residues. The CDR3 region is CASSLEGLAGGGLEQFF. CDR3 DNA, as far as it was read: TGCGCCAGCAGCTTGGAGGGACTAGCGGGGGGGGGCCTTGAG. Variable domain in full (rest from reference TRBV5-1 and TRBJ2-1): KAGVTQTPRYLIKTRGQQVTLSCSPISGHRSVSWYQQTPGQGLQFLFEYFSETQRNKGNFPGRFSGRQFSNSRSEMNVSTLELGDSALYLCASSLEGLAGGGLEQFFGPGTRLTVL.

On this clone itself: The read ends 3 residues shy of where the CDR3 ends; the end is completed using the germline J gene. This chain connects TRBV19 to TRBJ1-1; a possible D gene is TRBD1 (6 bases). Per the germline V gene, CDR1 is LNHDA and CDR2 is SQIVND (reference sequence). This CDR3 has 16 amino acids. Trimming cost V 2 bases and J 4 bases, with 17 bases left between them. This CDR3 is CASSISGGGLSTEAFF. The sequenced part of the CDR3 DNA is TGTGCCAGTAGTATAAGTGGCGGGGGCCTTAGCACTGAA.

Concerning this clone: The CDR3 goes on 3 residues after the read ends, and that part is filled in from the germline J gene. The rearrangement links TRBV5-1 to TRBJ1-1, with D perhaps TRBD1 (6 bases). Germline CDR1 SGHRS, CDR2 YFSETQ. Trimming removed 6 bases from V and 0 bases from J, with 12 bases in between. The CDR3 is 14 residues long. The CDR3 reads CASTPGQLNTEAFF. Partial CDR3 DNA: TGCGCCAGCACACCGGGACAACTGAACACTGAA. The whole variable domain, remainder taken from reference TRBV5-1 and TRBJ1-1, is KAGVTQTPRYLIKTRGQQVTLSCSPISGHRSVSWYQQTPGQGLQFLFEYFSETQRNKGNFPGRFSGRQFSNSRSEMNVSTLELGDSALYLCASTPGQLNTEAFFGQGTRLTVV.

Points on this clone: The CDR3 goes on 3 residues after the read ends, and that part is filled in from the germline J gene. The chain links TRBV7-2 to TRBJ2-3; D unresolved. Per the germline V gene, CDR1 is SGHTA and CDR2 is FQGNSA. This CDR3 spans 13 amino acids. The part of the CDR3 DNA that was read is TGTGCCAGCAGCCCCAGACTGGTGGAGACG. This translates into CASSPRLVET. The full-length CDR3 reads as CASSPRLVETQYF.

The part of the CDR3 DNA that was read is TGTGCCAGCAAGAACGGACTAGCGGGAGAGTACGAG. Translation gives CASKNGLAGEYE. The CDR3 as a whole reads CASKNGLAGEYEQYF. V is TRBV7-8 and J is TRBJ2-7; 13 bases match TRBD2. The CDR3 extends 3 residues past the end of the read, so its final part is completed from the germline J gene. With 7 bases clipped from V and 4 bases from J, the junction kept 7 bases outside the gene matches. Germline V CDR1 and CDR2: SGHVS, FQNEAQ. This CDR3 region has 15 residues.

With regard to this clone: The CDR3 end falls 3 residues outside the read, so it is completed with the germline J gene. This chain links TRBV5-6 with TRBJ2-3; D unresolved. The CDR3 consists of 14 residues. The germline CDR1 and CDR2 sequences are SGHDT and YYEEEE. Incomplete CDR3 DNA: TGTGCCAGCAGCGCACCCTGGCAACGAGAGACG. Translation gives CASSAPWQRET. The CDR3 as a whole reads CASSAPWQRETQYF. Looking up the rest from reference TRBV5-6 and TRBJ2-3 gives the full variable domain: DAGVTQSPTHLIKTRGQQVTLRCSPKSGHDTVSWYQQALGQGPQFIFQYYEEEERQRGNFPDRFSGHQFPNYSSELNVNALLLGDSALYLCASSAPWQRETQYFGPGTRLTVL.